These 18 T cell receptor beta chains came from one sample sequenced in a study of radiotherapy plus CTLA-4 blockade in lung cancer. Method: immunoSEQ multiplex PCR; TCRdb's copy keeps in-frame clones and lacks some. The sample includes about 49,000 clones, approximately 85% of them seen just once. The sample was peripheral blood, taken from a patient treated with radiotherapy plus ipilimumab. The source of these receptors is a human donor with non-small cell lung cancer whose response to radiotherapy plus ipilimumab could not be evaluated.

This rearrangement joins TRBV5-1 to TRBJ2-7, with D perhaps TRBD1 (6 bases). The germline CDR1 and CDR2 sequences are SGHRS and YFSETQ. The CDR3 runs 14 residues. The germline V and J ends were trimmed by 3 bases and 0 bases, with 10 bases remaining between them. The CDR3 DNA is TGCGCCAGCAGCTGGGGACATGGCTCCTACGAGCAGTACTTC. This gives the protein CASSWGHGSYEQYF. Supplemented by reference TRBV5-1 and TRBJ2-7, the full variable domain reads KAGVTQTPRYLIKTRGQQVTLSCSPISGHRSVSWYQQTPGQGLQFLFEYFSETQRNKGNFPGRFSGRQFSNSRSEMNVSTLELGDSALYLCASSWGHGSYEQYFGPGTRLTVT.

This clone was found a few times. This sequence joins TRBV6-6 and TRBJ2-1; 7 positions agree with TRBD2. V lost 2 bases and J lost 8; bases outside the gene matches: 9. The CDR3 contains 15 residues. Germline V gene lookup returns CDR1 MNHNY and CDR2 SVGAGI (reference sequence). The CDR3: CASSYLGTTVDEQFF. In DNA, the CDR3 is TGTGCCAGCAGTTACCTCGGGACTACGGTCGATGAGCAGTTCTTC.

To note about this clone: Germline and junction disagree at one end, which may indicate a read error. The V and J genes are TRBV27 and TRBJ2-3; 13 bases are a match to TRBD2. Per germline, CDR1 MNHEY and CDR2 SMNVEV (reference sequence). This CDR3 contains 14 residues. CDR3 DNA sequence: TGTGCCAGCACCCAGGGACTAGCGGGAAAAGGGAAACATTTT. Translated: CASTQGLAGKGKHF.

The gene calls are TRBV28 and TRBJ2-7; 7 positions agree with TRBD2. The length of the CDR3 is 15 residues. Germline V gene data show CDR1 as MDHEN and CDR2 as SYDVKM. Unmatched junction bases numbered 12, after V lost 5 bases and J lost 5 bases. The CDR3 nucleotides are TGTGCCAGCAGTCCCCGGGACTACCAATCCCACGAGCAGTACTTC. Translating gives CASSPRDYQSHEQYF. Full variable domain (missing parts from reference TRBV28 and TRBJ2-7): DVKVTQSSRYLVKRTGEKVFLECVQDMDHENMFWYRQDPGLGLRLIYFSYDVKMKEKGDIPEGYSVSREKKERFSLILESASTNQTSMYLCASSPRDYQSHEQYFGPGTRLTVT.

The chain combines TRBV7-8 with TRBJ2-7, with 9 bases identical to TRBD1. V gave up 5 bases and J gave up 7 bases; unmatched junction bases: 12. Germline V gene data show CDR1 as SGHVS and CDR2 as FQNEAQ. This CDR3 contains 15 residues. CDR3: CASSRLRDRAQEQYF. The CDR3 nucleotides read TGTGCCAGCAGCCGCCTCCGGGACAGGGCCCAAGAGCAGTACTTC. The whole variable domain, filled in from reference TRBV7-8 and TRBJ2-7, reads GAGVSQSPRYKVAKRGQDVALRCDPISGHVSLFWYQQALGQGPEFLTYFQNEAQLDKSGLPSDRFFAERPEGSVSTLKIQRTQQEDSAVYLCASSRLRDRAQEQYFGPGTRLTVT.

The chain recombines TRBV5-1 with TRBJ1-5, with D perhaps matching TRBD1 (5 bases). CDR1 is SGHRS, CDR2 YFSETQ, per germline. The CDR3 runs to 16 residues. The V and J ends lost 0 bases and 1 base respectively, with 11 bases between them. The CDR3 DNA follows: TGCGCCAGCAGCTTGGAAGGGGCAGGGAGCAATCAGCCCCAGCATTTT. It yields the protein CASSLEGAGSNQPQHF. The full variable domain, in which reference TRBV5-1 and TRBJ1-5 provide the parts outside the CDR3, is KAGVTQTPRYLIKTRGQQVTLSCSPISGHRSVSWYQQTPGQGLQFLFEYFSETQRNKGNFPGRFSGRQFSNSRSEMNVSTLELGDSALYLCASSLEGAGSNQPQHFGDGTRLSIL.

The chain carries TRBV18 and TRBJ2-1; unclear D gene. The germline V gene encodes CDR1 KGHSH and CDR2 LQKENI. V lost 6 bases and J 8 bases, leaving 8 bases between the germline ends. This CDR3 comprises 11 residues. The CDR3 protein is CASSLSDEQFF. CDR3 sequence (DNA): TGTGCCAGCTCTCTTTCGGATGAGCAGTTCTTC. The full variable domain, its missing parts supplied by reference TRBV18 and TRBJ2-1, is NAGVMQNPRHLVRRRGQEARLRCSPMKGHSHVYWYRQLPEEGLKFMVYLQKENIIDESGMPKERFSAEFPKEGPSILRIQQVVRGDSAAYFCASSLSDEQFFGPGTRLTVL.

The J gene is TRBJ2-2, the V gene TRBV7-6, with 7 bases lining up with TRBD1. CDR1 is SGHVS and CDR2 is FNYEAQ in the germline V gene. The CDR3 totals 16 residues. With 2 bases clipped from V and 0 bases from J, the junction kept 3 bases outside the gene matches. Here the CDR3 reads CASSLRGRANTGELFF. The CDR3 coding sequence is TGTGCCAGCAGCTTAAGGGGGCGTGCGAACACCGGGGAGCTGTTTTTT.

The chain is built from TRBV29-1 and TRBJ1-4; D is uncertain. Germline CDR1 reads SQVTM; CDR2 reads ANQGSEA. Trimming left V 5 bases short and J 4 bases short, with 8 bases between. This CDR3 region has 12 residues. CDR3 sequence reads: CSVRRDNEKLFF. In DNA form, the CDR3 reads TGCAGCGTTCGTCGGGATAATGAAAAACTGTTTTTT.

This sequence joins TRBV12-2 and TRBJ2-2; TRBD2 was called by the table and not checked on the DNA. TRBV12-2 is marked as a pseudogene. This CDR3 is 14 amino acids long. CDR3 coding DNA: TGTGCAAGTCGCTGCAACCGGTACACCGGGGAGCTGTTTTTT. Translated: CASRCNRYTGELFF.

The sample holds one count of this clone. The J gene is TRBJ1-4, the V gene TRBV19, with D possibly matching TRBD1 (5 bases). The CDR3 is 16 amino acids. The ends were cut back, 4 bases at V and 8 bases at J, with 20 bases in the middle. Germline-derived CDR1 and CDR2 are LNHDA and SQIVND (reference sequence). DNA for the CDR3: TGTGCCAGTAGTAACGACAGTAGGGATATTCGGGAAAAACTGTTTTTT. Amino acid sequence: CASSNDSRDIREKLFF.

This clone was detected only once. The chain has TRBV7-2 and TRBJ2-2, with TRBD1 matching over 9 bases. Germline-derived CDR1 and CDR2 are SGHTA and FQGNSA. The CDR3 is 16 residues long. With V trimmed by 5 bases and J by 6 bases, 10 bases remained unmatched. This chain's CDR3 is CASSLQQGAQAGELFF. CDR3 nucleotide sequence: TGTGCCAGCAGCCTCCAACAGGGGGCGCAAGCCGGGGAGCTGTTTTTT.

The CDR3 region has the DNA TGTGCCAGCAGTATGACAGGAAAAAATCAGCCCCAGCATTTT. As protein: CASSMTGKNQPQHF. The rearrangement uses TRBV27 and TRBJ1-5, with a weak D call TRBD1 (6 bases). V lost 5 bases and J 4 bases, leaving 12 bases between the germline ends. CDR1 and CDR2 from the germline V gene are MNHEY and SMNVEV (reference sequence). The CDR3 spans 14 residues.

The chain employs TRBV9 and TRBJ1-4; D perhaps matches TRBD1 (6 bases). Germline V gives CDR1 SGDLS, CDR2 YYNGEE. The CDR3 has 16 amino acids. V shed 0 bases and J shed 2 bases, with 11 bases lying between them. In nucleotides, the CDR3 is TGTGCCAGCAGCGTAGCTCAGGGGTTGACTAATGAAAAACTGTTTTTT. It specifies CASSVAQGLTNEKLFF.

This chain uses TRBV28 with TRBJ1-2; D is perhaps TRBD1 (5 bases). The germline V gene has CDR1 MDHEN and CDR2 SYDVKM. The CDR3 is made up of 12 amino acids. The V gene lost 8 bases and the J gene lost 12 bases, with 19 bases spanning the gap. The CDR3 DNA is TGTGCCAGCGCTACGAAGGGGAAGAGAGACACCTTC. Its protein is CASATKGKRDTF.

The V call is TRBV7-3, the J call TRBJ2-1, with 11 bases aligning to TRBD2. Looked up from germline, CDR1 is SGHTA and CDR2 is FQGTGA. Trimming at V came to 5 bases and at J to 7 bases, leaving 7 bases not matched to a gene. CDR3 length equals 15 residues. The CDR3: CASSPLAGVWNEQFF. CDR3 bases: TGTGCCAGCAGCCCACTAGCGGGAGTATGGAATGAGCAGTTCTTC. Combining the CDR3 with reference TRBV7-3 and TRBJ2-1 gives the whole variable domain GAGVSQTPSNKVTEKGKYVELRCDPISGHTALYWYRQSLGQGPEFLIYFQGTGAADDSGLPNDRFFAVRPEGSVSTLKIQRTERGDSAVYLCASSPLAGVWNEQFFGPGTRLTVL.

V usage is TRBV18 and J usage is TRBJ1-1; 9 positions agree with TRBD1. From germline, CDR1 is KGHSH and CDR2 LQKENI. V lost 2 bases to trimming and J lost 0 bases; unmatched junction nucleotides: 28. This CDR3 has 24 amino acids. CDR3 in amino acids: CASSPSAYSTGGRISDLMNTEAFF. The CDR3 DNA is TGTGCCAGCTCACCAAGCGCCTACTCGACAGGGGGTCGGATTTCGGACCTCATGAACACTGAAGCTTTCTTT. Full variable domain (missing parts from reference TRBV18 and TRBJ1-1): NAGVMQNPRHLVRRRGQEARLRCSPMKGHSHVYWYRQLPEEGLKFMVYLQKENIIDESGMPKERFSAEFPKEGPSILRIQQVVRGDSAAYFCASSPSAYSTGGRISDLMNTEAFFGQGTRLTVV.

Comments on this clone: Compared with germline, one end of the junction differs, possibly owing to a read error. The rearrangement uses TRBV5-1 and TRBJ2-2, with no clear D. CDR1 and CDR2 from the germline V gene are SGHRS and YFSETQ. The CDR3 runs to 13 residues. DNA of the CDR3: TGCGCCGGCAGCTTGGTTCCAGGCCAGGAGCTGTTTTTT. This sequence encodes CAGSLVPGQELFF.